This passage covers 20 T cell receptor beta chains from one sample sequenced in a study of tumor-infiltrating lymphocytes in primary liver carcinoma. A primer in the constant region served to generate TCR beta cDNA from 500 ng of total RNA. It was through three nested multiplex PCR rounds of slightly modified ARM-PCR that TCR beta libraries arose. Rounds one and two of PCR, each of roughly 10 cycles, were primed with TRBV1-TRBV30 forward primers and a C-beta reverse primer. TCRdb re-called the multiplex PCR reads through MiXCR, storing one row per CDR3 protein. The sample shows roughly 100,000 distinct CDR3 sequences, approximately 82% of them seen only once. RNA and DNA were co-extracted from approximately 20-30 mg of unsorted bulk tissue. The source material was liver tumor tissue from sampling region 3. Specified subset: tumor region T3, left-lateral pole. These receptor sequences come from a man in his forties with primary liver carcinoma and hepatitis B virus infection.

This clonotype occurred a few times. This may come from a read error, since a much larger clone is one base off. The V and J genes are TRBV28 and TRBJ2-7; D perhaps matches TRBD2 (6 bases). Germline CDR1 and CDR2: MDHEN and SYDVKM. The CDR3 runs to 14 residues. The CDR3 nucleotides are TGTGTCATACTACTGAGGGCGGGATGGAACGAGCAGTACTTC. The encoded protein is CVILLRAGWNEQYF.

Remarks on this clonotype: A read error may account for a junction end that differs from germline. The J gene is TRBJ1-2, the V gene TRBV4-2; D is ambiguous. The CDR3 has 16 residues. The germline gives CDR1 LGHNA, CDR2 YNFKEQ. The CDR3 loop is CTSSRPAWEGTYVYTF. DNA for the CDR3: TGTACCAGCAGCCGCCCCGCTTGGGAGGGAACCTATGTCTACACCTTC.

V usage is TRBV6-2 or TRBV6-3 and J usage is TRBJ2-3; D unclear. The CDR3 contains 15 residues. Trimming pared 4 bases from V and 1 base from J, leaving 12 bases between. CDR1 is MNHEY, CDR2 SVGEGT, per germline. CDR3 residues: CASSFSLQGTDTQYF. DNA of the CDR3: TGTGCCAGCAGTTTCTCGTTGCAGGGCACAGATACGCAGTATTTT.

This clonotype occurred a few times. Sequence at one end of the junction differs from germline and may be a read error. The chain recombines TRBV10-3 with TRBJ2-1; 8 positions agree with TRBD2. The CDR3 has 15 residues. Germline V gene lookup returns CDR1 ENHRY and CDR2 SYGVKD. The CDR3: CVINQGLESYNEQFF. The CDR3 DNA follows: TGTGTCATCAATCAGGGACTAGAATCCTACAATGAGCAGTTCTTC.

This clonotype was seen only a few times. This sequence may be a read error, since a much larger clone differs from it by one base. This chain connects TRBV30 to TRBJ2-7; TRBD2 matches at 7 bases. The CDR3 runs to 14 residues. V lost 3 bases to trimming and J lost 1 base; unmatched junction nucleotides: 6. Per the germline V gene, CDR1 is GTSNPN and CDR2 is SVGIG (reference sequence). The CDR3 is CAWRGLTESYEQYF. DNA for the CDR3: TGTGCCTGGAGGGGACTAACGGAGTCCTACGAGCAGTACTTC.

This sequence joins TRBV7-9 and TRBJ1-1; D not certain. CDR3 length: 13 amino acids. V shed 1 base and J shed 9 bases, with 12 bases lying between them. Germline V CDR1 and CDR2: SEHNR, FQNEAQ (reference sequence). The CDR3 here is CASSLGVETKAFF. The CDR3 coding sequence is TGTGCCAGCAGCTTAGGGGTAGAGACTAAAGCTTTCTTT.

As concerns this clonotype: The conserved phenylalanine or tryptophan is not found at the CDR3 terminus, so this likely reflects a read error. The V gene is TRBV4-3, the J gene TRBJ1-6, with D possibly being TRBD1 (6 bases). There are 20 residues in the CDR3. Germline V gene sequence: CDR1 LGHNA, CDR2 YSLEER. CDR3: CASSQDLQGQGSSYNSRLHI. For the CDR3, the DNA is TGCGCCAGCAGCCAAGATCTCCAAGGGCAGGGGTCGTCCTACAATTCACGCCTCCACATT.

The genes are TRBV20-1 and TRBJ2-2; D is perhaps TRBD1 (6 bases). Germline V lookup: CDR1 DFQATT, CDR2 SNEGSKA (reference sequence). The CDR3 runs to 14 residues. V lost 3 bases to trimming and J lost 1 base, with 9 bases between them. The CDR3 DNA is TGCAGTGCTAGCCAGGGACAGAACACCGGGGAGCTGTTTTTT. As protein: CSASQGQNTGELFF.

Turning to this clonotype: In this CDR3 the conserved last residue, phenylalanine or tryptophan, is missing, so a read error is likely. The gene calls are TRBV11-1 and TRBJ2-4, with 13 bases fitting TRBD2. Germline values: CDR1 SGHAT, CDR2 FQDESV (reference sequence). The CDR3 extends over 17 amino acids. DNA for the CDR3: TGTACCAGCGGCTTTCCCGGGACTAGCGGGACCAAAAGCATTCAGTACTTA. It encodes CTSGFPGTSGTKSIQYL.

This clonotype was detected only once. Mismatch with germline at one junction end may stem from a read error. The chain uses TRBV4-1 and TRBJ2-6; D is uncertain. Germline V CDR1 and CDR2: MGHRA, YSYEKL. CDR3 length equals 17 residues. CDR3 in amino acids: CASSQEEWGYGVNVLTF. CDR3 coding DNA: TGCGCCAGCAGTCAAGAGGAATGGGGTTATGGGGTCAACGTCCTGACTTTC.

Turning to this clonotype: The junction and the germline gene differ at one end; a read error may be behind it. The chain recombines TRBV11-2 with TRBJ1-5; D unresolved. The CDR3 consists of 17 residues. The germline V gene encodes CDR1 SGHAT and CDR2 FQNNGV. The CDR3 region has the DNA TGTGCCAGCAACTTAGTAGTGGTAATAGGGAGCAATAAGCCCCAGCATTTT. Translation: CASNLVVVIGSNKPQHF.

About this clonotype: A read error may explain this, as a much larger clone is one base away. The rearrangement joins TRBV5-1 to TRBJ2-3; 7 positions match TRBD2. The CDR3 totals 16 residues. Germline V CDR1 and CDR2: SGHRS, YFSETQ. The DNA of the CDR3 is TGCCCCAGCAGCTTGGTGGGAAGCGGGGTCACAGATACGCAGTATTTT. It yields the protein CPSSLVGSGVTDTQYF.

In regard to this clonotype: One junction end does not reproduce the germline sequence, and a read error may be involved. The V gene is TRBV12-3 or TRBV12-4, the J gene TRBJ2-7; D may be TRBD2 (7 bases). The CDR3 sequence is 13 residues long. The CDR3 nucleotides read TGTACCAGCAGTTTAGGGGGGGCCGGGGAGCGGTACTTC. Encoded protein: CTSSLGGAGERYF.

This clonotype was seen only a few times. Sequence at one end of the junction differs from germline and may be a read error. CDR3 sequence (DNA): TGCAGCGCCGCCGACGGGGGGGACCTGAACACCGGGGAGATGTTTTTT. Residues: CSAADGGDLNTGEMFF. The chain carries TRBV29-1 and TRBJ2-2; 8 bases map to TRBD2. The CDR3 has 16 residues. CDR1 is SQVTM, CDR2 ANQGSEA, per germline.

V and J are TRBV6-2 or TRBV6-3 and TRBJ2-1, with D tentatively TRBD2 (6 bases). Germline V gene lookup returns CDR1 MNHEY and CDR2 SVGEGT. V gave up 5 bases and J gave up 6 bases, with 17 bases separating them. The CDR3 has 15 amino acids. For the CDR3, the DNA is TGTGCCAGCAGTCGACGACTAGTAACGGCCAATGAGCAGTTCTTC. Its translation: CASSRRLVTANEQFF.

Regarding this clonotype: An end of the junction differs from the germline gene, which may be a read error. The chain employs TRBV4-1 and TRBJ1-3; D unclear. The CDR3 runs to 19 residues. In germline, CDR1 is MGHRA, CDR2 YSYEKL. The CDR3 bases are TGCGCCTGCAGCCCGTATGTCCGGGTCAGAATCCTCTCTGGAAGCACCGTATATTTT. It is translated as CACSPYVRVRILSGSTVYF.

Concerning this clonotype: A clone one base away is much larger, so this may be a read error. The V and J genes are TRBV6-4 and TRBJ2-3; TRBD2 matches 8 bases. The CDR3 has 15 residues. CDR1 and CDR2 (germline): MRHNA, SNTAGT. The CDR3 nucleotides read TGTGCCAGCAGTGAAGCGGGAGCGGGCACAGATAAGCAGTATTTT. Protein: CASSEAGAGTDKQYF.

A note on this clonotype: One end of the junction varies from germline; a read error may be responsible. The J gene is TRBJ2-2, the V gene TRBV29-1; TRBD1 aligns across 9 bases. The CDR3 has 15 residues. Germline assignment: CDR1 SQVTM and CDR2 ANQGSEA. The CDR3 is CSAGIGTGYTEELFF. CDR3 nucleotides: TGCAGCGCTGGGATTGGGACAGGGTACACCGAGGAGCTGTTTTTT.

About this clonotype: The CDR3 does not close with the conserved phenylalanine or tryptophan, likely indicating a read error. The DNA is omitted, as the CDR3 cannot be located on it reliably, and the CDR3 follows TCRdb's listing. The V and J genes are TRBV6-5 and TRBJ1-2; TRBD1, the table's D call, was not compared with the DNA. The CDR3 is 15 amino acids in total, end residues counted. CDR1 and CDR2 (germline): MNHEY, SVGAGI. CDR3 in amino acids: CASSKQGTGHYGYAL.

Turning to this clonotype: Sequence at one end of the junction differs from germline and may be a read error. CDR3 loop: CASSPSYGRGTREQYF. The DNA of the CDR3 is TGTGCTAGCAGCCCGTCCTACGGGAGGGGCACGAGAGAGCAGTACTTC. The J gene is TRBJ2-7, the V gene TRBV4-2; TRBD2 matches at 8 bases. Germline-derived CDR1 and CDR2 are LGHNA and YNFKEQ. This CDR3 region has 16 residues.